This entry concerns a single TCR beta chain. This entry belongs to a study of blood T cell repertoires in COVID-19. Turning to the study itself: Spain, Italy and the United States supplied samples that represented acute and convalescent COVID-19. Nucleic acid was either cDNA or gDNA, and it came from T cells, B-cell-depleted T cells, or PBMCs.

In the original analysis: Amplified reference gene primers provided the basis for estimating nucleated cell counts. Profiled with immunoSEQ multiplex PCR; TCRdb holds only in-frame clones, not every one. V and J calls and clone size follow that table, whereas D and trimming were derived from the DNA. The table lists over 150,000 clones, roughly 84% of them singletons. The germline V and J ends were trimmed by 5 bases and 0 bases, with 14 bases remaining between them. Germline V gene lookup returns CDR1 KGHSH and CDR2 LQKENI. The CDR3 length is 17 residues. Seattle's enrolled individuals joined amid active infection and were then monitored longitudinally.

The receptor comes from a man between 60 and 70 years old with COVID-19, enrolled during active disease. The V and J genes are TRBV18 and TRBJ2-6, with D possibly being TRBD1 (6 bases). The sequenced material came from peripheral blood. This CDR3 reads CASSSVTGSSGANVLTF. CDR3 sequence (DNA): TGTGCCAGCTCATCAGTTACAGGGAGCTCTGGGGCCAACGTCCTGACTTTC.